This section outlines one T cell receptor (beta chain) sequence together with its context. The data derive from a study of technical replicates of blood from a handful of donors. Method: immunoSEQ multiplex PCR; TCRdb's copy keeps in-frame clones and lacks some. The sample lists tens of thousands of clones, 97% occurring once. This CDR3 has 16 amino acids. Germline assignment: CDR1 SGHAT and CDR2 FQNNGV. V was trimmed by 5 bases and J by 4 bases, leaving 21 bases between them. The clonotype comes from a human donor in good health. Material for sequencing was T cells isolated from PBMCs. The rearrangement links TRBV11-2 to TRBJ2-7; D unclear. The CDR3: CASSPGEGLAGYEQYF. Here the CDR3 DNA reads TGTGCCAGCAGCCCAGGCGAAGGTCTTGCTGGGTACGAGCAGTACTTC.